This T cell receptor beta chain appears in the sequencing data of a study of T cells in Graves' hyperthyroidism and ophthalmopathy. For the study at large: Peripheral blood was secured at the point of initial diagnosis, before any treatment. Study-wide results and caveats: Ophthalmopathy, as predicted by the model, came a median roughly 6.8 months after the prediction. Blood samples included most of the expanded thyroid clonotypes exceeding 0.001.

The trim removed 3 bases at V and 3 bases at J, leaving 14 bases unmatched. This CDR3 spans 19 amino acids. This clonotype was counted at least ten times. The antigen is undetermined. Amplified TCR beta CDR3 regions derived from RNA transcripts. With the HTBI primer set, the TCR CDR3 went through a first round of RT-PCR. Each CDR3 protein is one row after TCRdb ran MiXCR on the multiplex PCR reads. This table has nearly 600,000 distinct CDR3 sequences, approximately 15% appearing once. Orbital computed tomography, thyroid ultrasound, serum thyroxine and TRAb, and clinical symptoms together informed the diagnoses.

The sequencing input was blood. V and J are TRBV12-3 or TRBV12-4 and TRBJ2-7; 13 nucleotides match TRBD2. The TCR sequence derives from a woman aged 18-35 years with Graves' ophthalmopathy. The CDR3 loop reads CASSLGLTSGRLAHYEQYF. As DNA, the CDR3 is TGTGCCAGCAGTTTGGGATTGACTAGCGGGAGGCTCGCCCACTACGAGCAGTACTTC.